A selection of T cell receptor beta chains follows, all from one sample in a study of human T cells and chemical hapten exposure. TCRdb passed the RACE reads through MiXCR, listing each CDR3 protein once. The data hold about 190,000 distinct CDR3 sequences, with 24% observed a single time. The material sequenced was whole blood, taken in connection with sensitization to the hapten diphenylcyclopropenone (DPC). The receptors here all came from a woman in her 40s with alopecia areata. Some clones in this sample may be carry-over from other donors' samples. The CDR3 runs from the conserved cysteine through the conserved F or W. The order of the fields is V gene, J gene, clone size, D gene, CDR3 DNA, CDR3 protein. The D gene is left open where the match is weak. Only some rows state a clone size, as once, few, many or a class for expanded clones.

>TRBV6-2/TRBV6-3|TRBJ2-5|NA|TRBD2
TGTGCCAGCACCCTTCAACAAGGACTAGCGGGACACCAAGAGACCCAGTACTTC
CASTLQQGLAGHQETQYF
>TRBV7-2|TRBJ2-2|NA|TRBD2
TGTGCCAGCAGCTTTGGCGGGAGGGCCGGGGAGCTGTTTTTT
CASSFGGRAGELFF
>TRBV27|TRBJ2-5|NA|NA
TGTGCCACCCGGGGGACGGGTCAAGAGACCCAGTACTTC
CATRGTGQETQYF
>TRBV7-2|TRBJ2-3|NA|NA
TGTGCCAGCAGCTTCCAGGGGTCCGTCCCCACAGATACGCAGTATTTT
CASSFQGSVPTDTQYF
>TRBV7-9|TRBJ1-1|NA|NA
TGTGCCAGTAAATCATGGGGAAACCCTGAAGCTTTCTTT
CASKSWGNPEAFF
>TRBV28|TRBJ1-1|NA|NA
TGTGCCAGCAGTTTATGGAGGCGGGGAACTGAAGCTTTCTTT
CASSLWRRGTEAFF
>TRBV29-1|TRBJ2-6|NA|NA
TGCAGCGTTGAAGACAGGGCTGGGGCCAACGTCCTGACTTTC
CSVEDRAGANVLTF
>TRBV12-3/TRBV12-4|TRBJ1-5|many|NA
TGTGCCAGCAGTTTACAGGGCCTGGGACAGCCCCAGCATTTT
CASSLQGLGQPQHF
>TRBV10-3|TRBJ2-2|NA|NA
TGTGCCATCAGTGAGCCCGGGGAGCTGTTTTTT
CAISEPGELFF
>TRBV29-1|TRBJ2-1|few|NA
TGCAGCGTTGGGATTTCCTACAATGAGCAGTTCTTC
CSVGISYNEQFF
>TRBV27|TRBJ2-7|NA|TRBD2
TGTGCCAGCAGTTTAATCTCTAGCGGGAGAGGGAACGAGCAGTACTTC
CASSLISSGRGNEQYF
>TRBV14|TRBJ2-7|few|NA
TGTGCCAGCAGCCACTCAGACGGCTACGAGCAGTACTTC
CASSHSDGYEQYF
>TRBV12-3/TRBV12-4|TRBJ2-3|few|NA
TGTGCCACCGGCCCCAGCCGTAGCACAGATACGCAGTATTTT
CATGPSRSTDTQYF
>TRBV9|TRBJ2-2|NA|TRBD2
TGTGCCAGCAGCGTAGAACTAGCGGAGACCGCCGGGGAGCTGTTTTTT
CASSVELAETAGELFF
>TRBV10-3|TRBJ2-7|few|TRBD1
TGTGCCATCAGTGAGGATGGGGGACAGGGGACGGGGGAGCAGTACTTC
CAISEDGGQGTGEQYF
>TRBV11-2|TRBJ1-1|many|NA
TGTGCCAGCAGCTTCCGACGAAAGGGCTCCGGGACTGAAGCTTTCTTT
CASSFRRKGSGTEAFF
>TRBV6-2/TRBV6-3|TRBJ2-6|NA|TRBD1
TGTGCCAGCACCAAGGGACAGTGGAGCTCTGGGGCCAACGTCCTGACTTTC
CASTKGQWSSGANVLTF
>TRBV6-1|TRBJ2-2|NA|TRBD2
TGTGCCAGCAGTGAAATTCTCGGGACTAGAACCTTCGGGGAGCTGTTTTTT
CASSEILGTRTFGELFF
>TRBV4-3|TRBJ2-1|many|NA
TGCGCCAGCAGCCAAGATCAGGCCAGAAGCTCCTACAATGAGCAGTTCTTC
CASSQDQARSSYNEQFF
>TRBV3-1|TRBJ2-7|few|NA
TGTGCCAGCAGCCTGGGTGTAGGGGCACCCTACGAGCAGTACTTC
CASSLGVGAPYEQYF
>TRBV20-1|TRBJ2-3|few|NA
TGCAGTGCTAGAGATTTCGCCCCGGGAGATACGCAGTATTTT
CSARDFAPGDTQYF
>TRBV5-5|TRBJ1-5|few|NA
TGTGCCAGCAGCTCATCCCCCCGGGGTAGCAATCAGCCCCAGCATTTT
CASSSSPRGSNQPQHF
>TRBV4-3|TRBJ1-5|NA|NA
TGCGCCAGCAGCCAAGAATTGACTACGGGGCAATACGGTCAGCCCCAGCATTTT
CASSQELTTGQYGQPQHF
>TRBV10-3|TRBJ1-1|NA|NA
TGTGCCATCAGGGAGGAGTACACTGAAGCTTTCTTT
CAIREEYTEAFF